This T cell receptor (beta chain) was recovered during a study of blood T cell repertoires in COVID-19. TCRdb's table, derived via immunoSEQ multiplex PCR, lists solely in-frame clones and lacks some. Of about 390,000 clones detected, around 87% appear once; the ten largest clones hold roughly 2.1%. Seattle enrolled patients during active infection and tracked them longitudinally. CDR3 length equals 16 residues. The trim removed 6 bases at V and 1 base at J, leaving 9 bases unmatched. Germline CDR1 is SNHLY and CDR2 is FYNNEI. The material sequenced was peripheral blood. This TCR was recovered from a woman aged 55-70 years with COVID-19, enrolled during active disease. This sequence joins TRBV2 and TRBJ1-2; 9 nucleotides agree with TRBD1. The CDR3 DNA follows: TGTGCCAGCAGCCCGGGACAGGGAAGTGGTAACTATGGCTACACCTTC. The encoded protein is CASSPGQGSGNYGYTF.